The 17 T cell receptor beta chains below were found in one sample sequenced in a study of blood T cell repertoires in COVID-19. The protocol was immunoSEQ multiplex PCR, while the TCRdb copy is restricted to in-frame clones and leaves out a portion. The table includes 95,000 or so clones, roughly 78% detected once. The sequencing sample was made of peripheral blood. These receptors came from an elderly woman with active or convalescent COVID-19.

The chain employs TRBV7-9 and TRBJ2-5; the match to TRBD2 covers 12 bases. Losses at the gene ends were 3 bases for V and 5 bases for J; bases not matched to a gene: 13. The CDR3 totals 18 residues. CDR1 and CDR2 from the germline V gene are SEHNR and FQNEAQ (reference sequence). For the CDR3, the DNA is TGTGCCAGCAGCTTCCTTACCGGACTAGCGGGATTCGGGGAGACCCAGTACTTC. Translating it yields CASSFLTGLAGFGETQYF.

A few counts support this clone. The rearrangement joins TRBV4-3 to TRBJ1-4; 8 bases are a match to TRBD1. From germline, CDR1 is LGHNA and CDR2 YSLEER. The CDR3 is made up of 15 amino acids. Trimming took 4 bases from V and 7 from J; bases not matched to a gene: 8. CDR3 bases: TGCGCCAGCAGCCTATCGGACAGGGTAGGTGAAAAACTGTTTTTT. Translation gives CASSLSDRVGEKLFF.

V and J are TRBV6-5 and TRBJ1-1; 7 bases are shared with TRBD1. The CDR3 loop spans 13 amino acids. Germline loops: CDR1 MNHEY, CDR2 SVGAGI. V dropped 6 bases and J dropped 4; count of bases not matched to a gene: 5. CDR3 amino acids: CASRGQFGTEAFF. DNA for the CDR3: TGTGCCAGCAGGGGACAGTTCGGCACTGAAGCTTTCTTT.

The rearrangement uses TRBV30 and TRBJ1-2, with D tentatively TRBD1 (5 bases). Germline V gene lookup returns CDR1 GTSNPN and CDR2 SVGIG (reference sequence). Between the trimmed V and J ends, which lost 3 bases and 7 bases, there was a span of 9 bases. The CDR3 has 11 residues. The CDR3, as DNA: TGTGCCTGGAGGTGGGGGGGTGGCTACACCTTC. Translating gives CAWRWGGGYTF.

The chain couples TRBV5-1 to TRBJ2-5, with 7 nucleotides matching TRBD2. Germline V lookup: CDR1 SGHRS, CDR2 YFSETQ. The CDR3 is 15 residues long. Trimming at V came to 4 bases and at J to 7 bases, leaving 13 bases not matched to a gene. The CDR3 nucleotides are TGCGCCAGCAGCCGTCCTAGCGCGGGGGAGGGGACCCAGTACTTC. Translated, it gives CASSRPSAGEGTQYF.

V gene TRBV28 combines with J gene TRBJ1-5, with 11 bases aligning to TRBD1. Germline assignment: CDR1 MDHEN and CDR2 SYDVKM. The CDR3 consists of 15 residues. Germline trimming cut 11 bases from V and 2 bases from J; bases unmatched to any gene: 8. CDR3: CAGQGALGRNQPQHF. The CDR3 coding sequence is TGTGCCGGACAGGGGGCTCTCGGTCGCAATCAGCCCCAGCATTTT.

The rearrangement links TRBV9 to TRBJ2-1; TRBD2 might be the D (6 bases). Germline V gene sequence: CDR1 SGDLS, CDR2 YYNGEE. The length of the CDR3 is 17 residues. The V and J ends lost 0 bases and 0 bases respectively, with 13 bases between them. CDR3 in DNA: TGTGCCAGCAGCGTAGGGGGTGGCGGGGCCTCCTACAATGAGCAGTTCTTC. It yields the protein CASSVGGGGASYNEQFF.

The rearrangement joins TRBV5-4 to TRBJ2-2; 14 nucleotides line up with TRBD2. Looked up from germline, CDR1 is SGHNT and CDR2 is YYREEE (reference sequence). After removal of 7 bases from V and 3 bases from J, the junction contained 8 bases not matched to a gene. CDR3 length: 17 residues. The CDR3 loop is CASGKPGLAGDTGELFF. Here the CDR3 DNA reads TGTGCCAGCGGCAAACCGGGACTAGCGGGAGACACCGGGGAGCTGTTTTTT.

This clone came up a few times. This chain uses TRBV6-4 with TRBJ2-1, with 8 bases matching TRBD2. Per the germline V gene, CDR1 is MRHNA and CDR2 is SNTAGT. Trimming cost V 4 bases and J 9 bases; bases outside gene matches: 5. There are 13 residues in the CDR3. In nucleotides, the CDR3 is TGTGCCAGCAGTGTGGGACTAGGTATTGAGCAGTTCTTC. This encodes CASSVGLGIEQFF.

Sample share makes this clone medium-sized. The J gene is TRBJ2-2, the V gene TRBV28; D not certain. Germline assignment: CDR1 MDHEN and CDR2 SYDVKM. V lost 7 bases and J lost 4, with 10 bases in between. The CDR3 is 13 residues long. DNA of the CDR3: TGTGCCAGCAAACAACCCCTCACCGGGGAGCTGTTTTTT. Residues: CASKQPLTGELFF.

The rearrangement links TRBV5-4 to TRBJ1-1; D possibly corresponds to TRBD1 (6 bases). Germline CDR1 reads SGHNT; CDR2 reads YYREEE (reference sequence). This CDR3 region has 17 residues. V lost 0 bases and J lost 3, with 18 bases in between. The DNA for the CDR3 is TGTGCCAGCAGCTTGGGCGGCACAGGGAGTTGGTACACTGAAGCTTTCTTT. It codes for CASSLGGTGSWYTEAFF.

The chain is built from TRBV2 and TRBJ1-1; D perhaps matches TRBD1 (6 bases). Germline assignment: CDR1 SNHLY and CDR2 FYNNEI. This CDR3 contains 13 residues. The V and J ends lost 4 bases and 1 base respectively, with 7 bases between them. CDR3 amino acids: CASSAQGNTEAFF. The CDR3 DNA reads TGTGCCAGCAGTGCACAGGGGAACACTGAAGCTTTCTTT.

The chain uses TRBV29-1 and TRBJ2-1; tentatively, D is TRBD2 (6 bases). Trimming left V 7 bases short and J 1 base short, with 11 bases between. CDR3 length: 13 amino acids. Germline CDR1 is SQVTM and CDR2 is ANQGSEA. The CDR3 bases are TGCAGCGCCCGTCGGGGGTCCTACAATGAGCAGTTCTTC. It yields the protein CSARRGSYNEQFF.

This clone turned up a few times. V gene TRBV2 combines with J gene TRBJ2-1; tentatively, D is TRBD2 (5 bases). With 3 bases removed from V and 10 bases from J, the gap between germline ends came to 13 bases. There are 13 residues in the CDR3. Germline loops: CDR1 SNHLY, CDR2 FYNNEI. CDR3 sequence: CASSEVREMEQFF. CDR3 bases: TGTGCCAGCAGTGAGGTGAGGGAAATGGAGCAGTTCTTC.

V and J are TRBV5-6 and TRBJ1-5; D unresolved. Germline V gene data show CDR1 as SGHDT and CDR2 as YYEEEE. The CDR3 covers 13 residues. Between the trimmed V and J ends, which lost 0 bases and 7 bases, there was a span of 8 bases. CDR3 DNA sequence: TGTGCCAGCAGCTTGGGGGGAGAACAGCCCCAGCATTTT. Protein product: CASSLGGEQPQHF.

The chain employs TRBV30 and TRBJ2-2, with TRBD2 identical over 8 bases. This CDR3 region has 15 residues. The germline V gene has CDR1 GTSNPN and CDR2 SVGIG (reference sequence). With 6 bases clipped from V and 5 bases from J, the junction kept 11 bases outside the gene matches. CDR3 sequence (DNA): TGTGCCTGCCCGCCTCGGAGCGGGAGTACCGGGGAGCTGTTTTTT. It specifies CACPPRSGSTGELFF.

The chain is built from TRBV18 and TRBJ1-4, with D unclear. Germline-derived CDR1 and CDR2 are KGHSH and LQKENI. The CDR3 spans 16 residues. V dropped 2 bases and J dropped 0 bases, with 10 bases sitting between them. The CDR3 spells CASSPVFGATNEKLFF. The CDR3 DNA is TGTGCCAGCTCACCAGTGTTCGGAGCAACTAATGAAAAACTGTTTTTT.